The 20 T cell receptor beta chains listed next were all sequenced from one sample in a study of blood T cell repertoires in COVID-19. This table comes from immunoSEQ multiplex PCR, and its TCRdb copy is limited to in-frame clones, with some not included. Seen here are approximately 190,000 clones, 70% to 90% observed once, and the top ten hold about 6.8%. The sequenced material came from peripheral blood. These receptors were taken from a middle-aged woman who had recovered from COVID-19.

This clone has just one count. This sequence joins TRBV5-4 and TRBJ1-4; maybe TRBD1 (5 bases). Trimming took 3 bases from V and 4 from J, leaving 10 bases between them. CDR1 is SGHNT and CDR2 is YYREEE in the germline V gene (reference sequence). This CDR3 is 14 amino acids long. In nucleotides, the CDR3 is TGTGCCAGCAGCTATGACAGTAGTAATGAAAAACTGTTTTTT. Translation gives CASSYDSSNEKLFF. Supplemented by reference TRBV5-4 and TRBJ1-4, the full variable domain reads ETGVTQSPTHLIKTRGQQVTLRCSSQSGHNTVSWYQQALGQGPQFIFQYYREEENGRGNFPPRFSGLQFPNYSSELNVNALELDDSALYLCASSYDSSNEKLFFGSGTQLSVL.

The chain links TRBV19 to TRBJ1-1, with 11 bases identical to TRBD1. From germline, CDR1 is LNHDA and CDR2 SQIVND (reference sequence). Losses at the gene ends were 3 bases for V and 0 bases for J; bases not matched to a gene: 9. This CDR3 comprises 18 residues. The DNA of the CDR3 is TGTGCCAGTAGTATTGGAGGCCGGGACAGGGGGGTGAACACTGAAGCTTTCTTT. As protein: CASSIGGRDRGVNTEAFF.

The rearrangement joins TRBV18 to TRBJ1-1; D is ambiguous. The CDR3 has 12 amino acids. The V gene lost 4 bases and the J gene lost 3 bases, with 6 bases spanning the gap. CDR1 KGHSH and CDR2 LQKENI come from the germline V gene. The CDR3 protein is CASSLVHTEAFF. The CDR3 nucleotides are TGTGCCAGCTCACTAGTTCACACTGAAGCTTTCTTT. The full variable domain, rest sourced from reference TRBV18 and TRBJ1-1, is NAGVMQNPRHLVRRRGQEARLRCSPMKGHSHVYWYRQLPEEGLKFMVYLQKENIIDESGMPKERFSAEFPKEGPSILRIQQVVRGDSAAYFCASSLVHTEAFFGQGTRLTVV.

This clone appeared a single time. This chain joins TRBV19 and TRBJ1-1; D not certain. Looked up from germline, CDR1 is LNHDA and CDR2 is SQIVND (reference sequence). The ends were cut back, 1 base at V and 7 bases at J, with 10 bases in the middle. The CDR3 loop spans 13 amino acids. CDR3 sequence: CASSIANRDEAFF. The CDR3 DNA sequence: TGTGCCAGTAGTATAGCGAACAGAGATGAAGCTTTCTTT.

The chain joins TRBV5-4 to TRBJ1-2; 9 nucleotides agree with TRBD1. Germline CDR1 reads SGHNT; CDR2 reads YYREEE (reference sequence). The CDR3 length is 16 residues. With 4 bases clipped from V and 3 bases from J, the junction kept 10 bases outside the gene matches. The CDR3 nucleotides read TGTGCCAGCAGCCCCCGGACAGGGGCGCTCGACTATGGCTACACCTTC. Protein product: CASSPRTGALDYGYTF.

The CDR3 loop is CASSKREGGNQPQHF. CDR3 nucleotides: TGTGCCAGTAGTAAGAGGGAAGGAGGCAATCAGCCCCAGCATTTT. This chain links TRBV19 with TRBJ1-5; no clear D. The germline V and J ends were trimmed by 4 bases and 2 bases, with 12 bases remaining between them. The CDR3 contains 15 residues. Germline V gives CDR1 LNHDA, CDR2 SQIVND (reference sequence).

The CDR3 loop reads CASSQRTYNEQFF. In DNA form, the CDR3 reads TGTGCCAGCAGTCAGCGGACCTACAATGAGCAGTTCTTC. J is TRBJ2-1 and V is TRBV28; a weak D match, TRBD2 (5 bases). Trimming removed 5 bases from V and 2 bases from J, with 7 bases in between. This CDR3 comprises 13 residues. CDR1 and CDR2 from the germline V gene are MDHEN and SYDVKM.

V and J are TRBV5-5 and TRBJ2-2; D unresolved. The CDR3 length is 13 residues. CDR1 and CDR2 (germline): SGHKS, YYEKEE (reference sequence). Trimming left V 1 base short and J 6 bases short, with 7 bases between. The DNA for the CDR3 is TGTGCCAGCAGCTTGTTTTCGGCCGGGGAGCTGTTTTTT. Translated, it gives CASSLFSAGELFF. Together with reference TRBV5-5 and TRBJ2-2, the CDR3 gives the full variable domain: DAGVTQSPTHLIKTRGQQVTLRCSPISGHKSVSWYQQVLGQGPQFIFQYYEKEERGRGNFPDRFSARQFPNYSSELNVNALLLGDSALYLCASSLFSAGELFFGEGSRLTVL.

This clone showed up just once. The gene calls are TRBV25-1 and TRBJ2-7; no reliable D call. CDR1 and CDR2 from the germline V gene are MGHDK and SYGVNS. V was clipped by 3 bases and J by 0 bases, with 12 bases between them. The length of the CDR3 is 15 residues. The CDR3 nucleotides are TGTGCCAGCAGTGATTCATGGGCAGGCTCCTACGAGCAGTACTTC. This codes for CASSDSWAGSYEQYF.

CDR3 amino acids: CASSGLGAGTEAFF. The CDR3 DNA follows: TGTGCCAGCAGCGGGCTGGGGGCCGGCACTGAAGCTTTCTTT. The V gene is TRBV5-4, the J gene TRBJ1-1; possibly TRBD1 for D (6 bases). CDR1 and CDR2 from the germline V gene are SGHNT and YYREEE (reference sequence). V was cut by 4 bases and J by 4 bases, with 14 bases left in between. The CDR3 sequence is 14 residues long.

The chain combines TRBV20-1 with TRBJ2-3; TRBD2 aligns across 7 bases. This CDR3 region has 16 residues. Germline-derived CDR1 and CDR2 are DFQATT and SNEGSKA (reference sequence). With 3 bases clipped from V and 2 bases from J, the junction kept 11 bases outside the gene matches. The CDR3, as DNA: TGCAGTGCTAGTTCGTTTTCGGGAGGCCTCACAGATACGCAGTATTTT. Its protein product is CSASSFSGGLTDTQYF.

The chain joins TRBV18 to TRBJ2-2; 8 positions agree with TRBD1. The CDR3 loop spans 17 amino acids. Germline CDR1 KGHSH, CDR2 LQKENI. Germline trimming cut 6 bases from V and 6 bases from J; bases unmatched to any gene: 15. CDR3 in DNA: TGTGCCAGCTCGCCCGGACAGGGAGCCCCCCTCTCCGGGGAGCTGTTTTTT. Residues: CASSPGQGAPLSGELFF.

The rearrangement links TRBV10-3 to TRBJ2-7, with 12 bases fitting TRBD2. Looked up from germline, CDR1 is ENHRY and CDR2 is SYGVKD. The CDR3 runs to 13 residues. V was clipped by 9 bases and J by 5 bases; unmatched bases: 5. The CDR3 DNA sequence: TGTGCCATAAAGACTAGCGGGAGCGACGAGCAGTACTTC. Amino acid sequence: CAIKTSGSDEQYF.

CDR3 protein: CASSPGQGTNTGELFF. As DNA, the CDR3 is TGTGCCAGCAGCCCCGGACAGGGAACGAACACCGGGGAGCTGTTTTTT. V gene TRBV5-4 combines with J gene TRBJ2-2; 8 bases are shared with TRBD1. The V gene's germline CDR1 is SGHNT and CDR2 YYREEE (reference sequence). Trimming cost V 4 bases and J 0 bases; bases outside gene matches: 5. The CDR3 has 16 amino acids.

This clone was counted once. The genes are TRBV3-1 (or the pseudogene TRBV3-2) and TRBJ2-7, with 9 bases identical to TRBD2. This CDR3 is 14 amino acids long. J gave up 4 bases and V 4 bases, and 5 bases lay outside the gene matches. Germline-derived CDR1 and CDR2 are LGHDT and YNNKEL (reference sequence). CDR3 nucleotides: TGTGCCAGCAGCCTGGGACTAGCAGGGTACGAGCAGTACTTC. As protein: CASSLGLAGYEQYF.

This sequence joins TRBV20-1 and TRBJ1-4, with TRBD1 as a possible D gene (6 bases). CDR3 length equals 13 residues. V was clipped by 3 bases and J by 8 bases, with 13 bases between them. The germline CDR1 and CDR2 sequences are DFQATT and SNEGSKA (reference sequence). Here the CDR3 reads CSASPQGREKLFF. The CDR3 bases are TGCAGTGCTAGTCCCCAGGGGCGGGAAAAACTGTTTTTT.

This clone was detected a few times. The V call is TRBV29-1, the J call TRBJ2-7; the D is unclear. The CDR3 covers 13 residues. Trimming took 4 bases from V and 2 from J, leaving 12 bases between them. CDR1 is SQVTM, CDR2 ANQGSEA, per germline. The CDR3 region is CSVGGYLPYEQYF. The CDR3 DNA reads TGCAGCGTTGGCGGCTATTTACCCTACGAGCAGTACTTC.

V and J are TRBV7-2 and TRBJ2-5, with D uncertain. The germline CDR1 and CDR2 sequences are SGHTA and FQGNSA. The CDR3 spans 16 residues. V was clipped by 2 bases and J by 2 bases, with 15 bases between them. The CDR3 protein is CASSLSARRVQETQYF. CDR3 DNA sequence: TGTGCCAGCAGCTTATCAGCGCGGCGAGTACAAGAGACCCAGTACTTC.

The chain has TRBV7-3 and TRBJ1-1; 7 positions match TRBD1. Germline CDR1 SGHTA, CDR2 FQGTGA. The V gene end was trimmed by 5 bases and the J gene end by 0 bases; junction bases not matched to a gene: 3. The CDR3 totals 14 residues. Here the CDR3 DNA reads TGTGCCAGCAGCCCGGGACAGATGAACACTGAAGCTTTCTTT. This gives the protein CASSPGQMNTEAFF.

About this clone: Other nucleotide sequences from this sample produce the same CDR3. The genes are TRBV7-9 and TRBJ2-7, with a weak D call TRBD2 (5 bases). Germline V gene sequence: CDR1 SEHNR, CDR2 FQNEAQ (reference sequence). The CDR3 length is 13 residues. V lost 5 bases to trimming and J lost 1 base, with 9 bases between them. The CDR3 loop is CASSLGLSYEQYF. CDR3 nucleotides: TGTGCCAGCAGCCTCGGACTGTCCTACGAGCAGTACTTC.